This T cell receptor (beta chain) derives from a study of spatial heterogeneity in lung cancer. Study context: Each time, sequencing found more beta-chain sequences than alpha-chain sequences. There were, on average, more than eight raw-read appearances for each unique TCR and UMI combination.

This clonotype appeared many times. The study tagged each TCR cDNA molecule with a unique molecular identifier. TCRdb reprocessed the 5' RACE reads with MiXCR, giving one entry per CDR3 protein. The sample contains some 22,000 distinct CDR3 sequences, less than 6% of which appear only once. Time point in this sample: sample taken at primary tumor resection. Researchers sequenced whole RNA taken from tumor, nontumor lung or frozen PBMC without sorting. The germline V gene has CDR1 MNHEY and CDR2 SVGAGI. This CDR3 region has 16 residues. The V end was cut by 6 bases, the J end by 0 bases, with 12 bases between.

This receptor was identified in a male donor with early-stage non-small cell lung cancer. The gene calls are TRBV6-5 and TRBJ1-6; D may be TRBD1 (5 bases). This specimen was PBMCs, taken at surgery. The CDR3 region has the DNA TGTGCCAGCAGCCCAGGGTGGAGCTCCTATAATTCACCCCTCCACTTT. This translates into CASSPGWSSYNSPLHF.